These 23 T cell receptor beta chains share one sample of origin, sequenced in a study of CD8 T cells in Susac syndrome. Reverse transcription of roughly 0.45 to 1 ug RNA was performed with random hexamers. A single record per CDR3 protein comes from TCRdb applying MiXCR to the immunoSEQ multiplex PCR reads. The repertoire holds around 180,000 distinct CDR3 sequences, more than 90% seen once, with 0.093% in the top ten. The sample comprised CD4+ T cells from PBMCs. Every receptor here comes from a human donor with multiple sclerosis.

The chain uses TRBV12-3 or TRBV12-4 and TRBJ1-6; D call uncertain. V lost 0 bases and J lost 11, with 8 bases in between. This CDR3 has 13 amino acids. DNA for the CDR3: TGTGCCAGCAGTTTAGCTCTGGGGACACCCCTCCACTTT. It specifies CASSLALGTPLHF.

The chain carries TRBV5-1 and TRBJ2-4; D might be TRBD1 or TRBD2, each matching 6 bases. Germline V gene lookup returns CDR1 SGHRS and CDR2 YFSETQ. CDR3 size: 13 residues. V was pared by 4 bases and J by 8 bases, with 13 bases between. The CDR3 loop is CASSPGAQDIQYF. CDR3 nucleotides: TGCGCCAGCAGCCCGGGGGCTCAGGACATTCAGTACTTC.

This chain uses TRBV29-1 with TRBJ2-7; D is unclear. CDR3 length equals 11 residues. Looked up from germline, CDR1 is SQVTM and CDR2 is ANQGSEA. V lost 4 bases to trimming and J lost 4 bases, with 8 bases between them. CDR3 bases: TGCAGCGTTGGATTCGGGTACGAGCAGTACTTC. Protein sequence: CSVGFGYEQYF.

A single count supports this clonotype. The gene calls are TRBV3-1 and TRBJ1-5, with no clear D. Germline V gene data show CDR1 as LGHDT and CDR2 as YNNKEL (reference sequence). Trimming cost V 5 bases and J 0 bases, with 11 bases left between them. The CDR3 has 15 residues. The CDR3 DNA reads as TGTGCCAGCAGCTCGGGAGGATATAGCAATCAGCCCCAGCATTTT. Residues: CASSSGGYSNQPQHF.

The chain couples TRBV29-1 to TRBJ2-1; 10 bases line up with TRBD1. Germline V CDR1 and CDR2: SQVTM, ANQGSEA. The CDR3 runs to 13 residues. Unmatched junction bases numbered 8, after V lost 0 bases and J lost 15 bases. CDR3 region: CSVEETVTGGLFF. In DNA, the CDR3 is TGCAGCGTTGAAGAAACCGTGACAGGGGGCTTGTTCTTC.

This clonotype was recorded once. This chain joins TRBV9 and TRBJ2-3, with TRBD2 matching over 10 bases. V shed 6 bases, J shed 5 bases, and the junction held 12 bases outside the gene matches. The CDR3 consists of 16 residues. Germline values: CDR1 SGDLS, CDR2 YYNGEE. CDR3 in amino acids: CASTEERGGRGDTQYF. The CDR3, as DNA: TGTGCCAGCACGGAAGAGCGGGGGGGCCGGGGAGATACGCAGTATTTT.

The CDR3 region has the DNA TGCGCCAGCAGCTTCCAACAGGGATCCGAGCAGTACTTC. Its protein is CASSFQQGSEQYF. The chain combines TRBV5-1 with TRBJ2-7; a possible D gene is TRBD1 (6 bases). The CDR3 is made up of 13 amino acids. The germline V and J ends were trimmed by 2 bases and 6 bases, with 12 bases remaining between them. Germline V lookup: CDR1 SGHRS, CDR2 YFSETQ.

The chain links TRBV29-1 to TRBJ1-3; D call uncertain. V was pared by 4 bases and J by 3 bases, with 10 bases between. The germline V gene has CDR1 SQVTM and CDR2 ANQGSEA. The CDR3 totals 13 residues. The CDR3 DNA reads as TGCAGCGTTGGGTACGGCGTTGGAAACACCATATATTTT. Its protein product is CSVGYGVGNTIYF.

The V and J genes are TRBV30 and TRBJ2-3; 8 positions match TRBD2. The ends lost 2 bases at V and 4 bases at J; junction bases unmatched: 8. Germline assignment: CDR1 GTSNPN and CDR2 SVGIG (reference sequence). The CDR3 is 15 amino acids. The CDR3 DNA follows: TGTGCCTGGAGTTTAGCGGGGCCGGGGGCAGATACGCAGTATTTT. Its protein product is CAWSLAGPGADTQYF.

The gene calls are TRBV30 and TRBJ2-1, with D possibly TRBD1 on 5 matching bases. From germline, CDR1 is GTSNPN and CDR2 SVGIG (reference sequence). The CDR3 totals 13 residues. Trimming cost V 1 base and J 9 bases, with 13 bases left between them. In DNA, the CDR3 is TGTGCCTGGAGTGCCGAAAGACAGCTTGAGCAGTTCTTC. It specifies CAWSAERQLEQFF.

The V and J genes are TRBV6-1 and TRBJ1-2; 9 nucleotides agree with TRBD1. The J segment lost 4 bases and the V segment lost 6 bases, leaving 12 bases of the junction unmatched. This CDR3 is built from 16 residues. Germline V gives CDR1 MNHNS, CDR2 SASEGT. CDR3 nucleotide sequence: TGTGCCAGCAGCACCCCGGACAGGGGTTGGGGCTATGGCTACACCTTC. Its protein product is CASSTPDRGWGYGYTF.

The chain links TRBV29-1 to TRBJ2-7, with TRBD1 matching over 7 bases. Trimming cost V 4 bases and J 2 bases; bases outside gene matches: 8. CDR3 size: 14 residues. Germline lookup yields CDR1 SQVTM and CDR2 ANQGSEA. The chain's CDR3 is CSVVEQGPPYEQYF. DNA for the CDR3: TGCAGCGTTGTGGAACAGGGGCCCCCCTACGAGCAGTACTTC.

The J gene is TRBJ2-7, the V gene TRBV12-3 or TRBV12-4, with 8 bases that match TRBD1. The junction had 19 bases not matched to a gene; V was cut back by 6 bases and J by 0 bases. The CDR3 contains 19 residues. CDR3 sequence (DNA): TGTGCCAGCAGCCCTTTCATACTCGGACAGGGTAGATCCTCCTACGAGCAGTACTTC. Translating gives CASSPFILGQGRSSYEQYF.

The rearrangement joins TRBV29-1 to TRBJ2-1; D uncertain. Trimming removed 3 bases from V and 4 bases from J, with 7 bases in between. This CDR3 region has 12 residues. The germline CDR1 and CDR2 sequences are SQVTM and ANQGSEA. CDR3 amino acids: CSVEARYNEQFF. The CDR3, as DNA: TGCAGCGTTGAGGCCCGTTACAATGAGCAGTTCTTC.

A single count supports this clonotype. The CDR3: CASKSDGRPSSEQYF. The CDR3 coding sequence is TGTGCCAGCAAGAGCGATGGGAGACCGAGCTCCGAGCAGTACTTC. J is TRBJ2-7 and V is TRBV2, with TRBD2 as a possible D gene (5 bases). The CDR3 sequence is 15 residues long. Per germline, CDR1 SNHLY and CDR2 FYNNEI. Trimming shortened V by 7 bases and J by 6 bases, and 22 bases separated the two germline ends.

The chain has TRBV20-1 and TRBJ2-7; no clear D gene. The V end was cut by 0 bases, the J end by 8 bases, with 8 bases between. The germline V gene has CDR1 DFQATT and CDR2 SNEGSKA (reference sequence). CDR3 length: 11 residues. CDR3 DNA sequence: TGCAGTGCTAGAGATGAAGGGAAGCAGTACTTC. Protein sequence: CSARDEGKQYF.

This sequence joins TRBV29-1 and TRBJ2-5; 11 bases align to TRBD1. This CDR3 has 14 residues. V gave up 4 bases and J gave up 5 bases; unmatched junction bases: 6. Germline lookup yields CDR1 SQVTM and CDR2 ANQGSEA. The CDR3 spells CSVGRTGGFETQYF. The DNA for the CDR3 is TGCAGCGTTGGGAGGACAGGGGGCTTTGAGACCCAGTACTTC.

The rearrangement uses TRBV5-4 and TRBJ1-2, with 7 bases aligning to TRBD1. The trim removed 3 bases at V and 4 bases at J, leaving 18 bases unmatched. This CDR3 is built from 18 residues. The germline CDR1 and CDR2 sequences are SGHNT and YYREEE (reference sequence). CDR3 nucleotides: TGTGCCAGCAGCTCCCGGCGAAATACGCAGGGACAGCCCTATGGCTACACCTTC. Translated, it gives CASSSRRNTQGQPYGYTF.

The sample holds one count of this clonotype. The chain uses TRBV6-6 and TRBJ1-2, with 8 bases identical to TRBD1. There are 13 residues in the CDR3. Trimming at V came to 6 bases and at J to 3 bases, leaving 3 bases not matched to a gene. CDR1 and CDR2 (germline): MNHNY, SVGAGI (reference sequence). Here the CDR3 DNA reads TGTGCCAGCAGGCCGGGACAGGACTATGGCTACACCTTC. The encoded protein is CASRPGQDYGYTF.

The V and J genes are TRBV28 and TRBJ1-5; weak D call: TRBD1 (6 bases). This CDR3 contains 18 residues. In germline, CDR1 is MDHEN, CDR2 SYDVKM. V was shortened by 3 bases and J by 4 bases, with 22 bases between the two germline ends. The CDR3 loop reads CASSFQPHKTGYNQPQHF. The CDR3 DNA is TGTGCCAGCAGTTTCCAACCACACAAAACAGGGTATAATCAGCCCCAGCATTTT.

The rearrangement uses TRBV29-1 and TRBJ2-7, with TRBD2 as a possible D gene (6 bases). CDR3 size: 13 residues. CDR1 is SQVTM and CDR2 is ANQGSEA in the germline V gene. Between the trimmed V and J ends, which lost 7 bases and 4 bases, there was a span of 17 bases. CDR3: CSAAGLEGYEQYF. The CDR3 nucleotides are TGCAGCGCGGCAGGTTTGGAGGGATACGAGCAGTACTTC.

This rearrangement joins TRBV9 to TRBJ2-3; 7 bases are a match to TRBD1. V was pared by 2 bases and J by 5 bases, with 5 bases of the junction left unmatched. The V gene's germline CDR1 is SGDLS and CDR2 YYNGEE. CDR3 length equals 14 residues. The CDR3 reads CASSVKGAIDTQYF. The CDR3 DNA reads as TGTGCCAGCAGCGTGAAGGGGGCGATAGATACGCAGTATTTT. Using reference TRBV9 and TRBJ2-3 for the parts outside the CDR3, the full variable domain is DSGVTQTPKHLITATGQRVTLRCSPRSGDLSVYWYQQSLDQGLQFLIQYYNGEERAKGNILERFSAQQFPDLHSELNLSSLELGDSALYFCASSVKGAIDTQYFGPGTRLTVL.

CDR3 region: CASSPGPRYGYTF. The DNA of the CDR3 is TGTGCCAGCAGTCCGGGTCCTAGATATGGCTACACCTTC. The genes are TRBV28 and TRBJ1-2; D is ambiguous. Germline lookup yields CDR1 MDHEN and CDR2 SYDVKM. The V end was cut by 5 bases, the J end by 5 bases, with 12 bases between. This CDR3 is 13 amino acids long.